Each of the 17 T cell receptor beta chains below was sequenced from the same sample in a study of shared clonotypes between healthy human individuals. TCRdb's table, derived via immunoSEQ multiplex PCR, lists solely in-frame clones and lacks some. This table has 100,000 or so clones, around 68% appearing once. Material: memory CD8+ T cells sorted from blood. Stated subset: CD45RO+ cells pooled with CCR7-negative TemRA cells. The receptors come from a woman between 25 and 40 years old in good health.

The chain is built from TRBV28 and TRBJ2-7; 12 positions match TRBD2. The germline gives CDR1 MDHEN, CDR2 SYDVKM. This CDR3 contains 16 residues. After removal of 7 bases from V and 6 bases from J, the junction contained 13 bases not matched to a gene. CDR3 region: CASNPLLAGGLVEQYF. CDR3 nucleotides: TGTGCCAGCAACCCCCTACTAGCGGGAGGTTTGGTCGAGCAGTACTTC.

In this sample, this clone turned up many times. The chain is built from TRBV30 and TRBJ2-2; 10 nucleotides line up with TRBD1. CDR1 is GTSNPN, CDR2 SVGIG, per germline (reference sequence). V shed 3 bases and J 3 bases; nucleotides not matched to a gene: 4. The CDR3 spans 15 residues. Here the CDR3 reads CAWRGGTGDTGELFF. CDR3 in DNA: TGTGCCTGGAGAGGGGGGACAGGGGACACCGGGGAGCTGTTTTTT.

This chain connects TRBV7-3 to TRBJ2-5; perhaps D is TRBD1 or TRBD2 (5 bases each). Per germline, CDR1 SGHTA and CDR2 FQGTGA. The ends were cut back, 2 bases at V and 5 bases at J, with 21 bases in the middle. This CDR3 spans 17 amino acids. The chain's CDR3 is CASSLSGPIKWGETQYF. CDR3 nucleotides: TGTGCCAGCAGCTTATCCGGGCCAATAAAATGGGGGGAGACCCAGTACTTC.

CDR3 DNA: TGCGCCAGCAGTGAAGCAGCGGGGGGGATTACGCAGTATTTT. Its translation: CASSEAAGGITQYF. The J gene is TRBJ2-3, the V gene TRBV10-2; 10 bases align to TRBD2. Losses at the gene ends were 3 bases for V and 8 bases for J; bases not matched to a gene: 5. Germline V gives CDR1 WSHSY, CDR2 SAAADI. The CDR3 runs 14 residues.

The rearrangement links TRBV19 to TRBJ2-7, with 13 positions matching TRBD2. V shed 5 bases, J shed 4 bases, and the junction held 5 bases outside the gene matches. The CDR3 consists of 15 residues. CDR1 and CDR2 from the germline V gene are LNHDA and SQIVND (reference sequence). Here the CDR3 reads CASSLLGLAGYEQYF. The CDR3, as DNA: TGTGCCAGTAGTCTCCTGGGACTAGCGGGGTACGAGCAGTACTTC.

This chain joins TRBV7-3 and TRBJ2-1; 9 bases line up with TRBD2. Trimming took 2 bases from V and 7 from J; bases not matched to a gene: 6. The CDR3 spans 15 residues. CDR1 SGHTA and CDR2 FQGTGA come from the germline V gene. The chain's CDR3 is CASSLLAGGHNEQFF. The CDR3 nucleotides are TGTGCCAGCAGCTTACTGGCGGGAGGGCATAATGAGCAGTTCTTC.

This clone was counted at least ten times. The chain's CDR3 is CASSQDWGEQNQPQHF. The CDR3 DNA follows: TGTGCCAGCAGCCAAGATTGGGGGGAACAAAATCAGCCCCAGCATTTT. The genes are TRBV4-2 and TRBJ1-5; TRBD1 might be the D (5 bases). This CDR3 region has 16 residues. Germline CDR1 reads LGHNA; CDR2 reads YNFKEQ. Trimming removed 0 bases at V and 4 bases at J, with 13 bases between.

CDR3 region: CASSGDRWEKLFF. The CDR3 nucleotides read TGTGCCAGCAGCGGGGACAGGTGGGAAAAACTGTTTTTT. This chain connects TRBV9 to TRBJ1-4; the match to TRBD1 covers 8 bases. Germline V gene data show CDR1 as SGDLS and CDR2 as YYNGEE. V dropped 3 bases and J dropped 8; count of bases not matched to a gene: 3. CDR3 length: 13 residues.

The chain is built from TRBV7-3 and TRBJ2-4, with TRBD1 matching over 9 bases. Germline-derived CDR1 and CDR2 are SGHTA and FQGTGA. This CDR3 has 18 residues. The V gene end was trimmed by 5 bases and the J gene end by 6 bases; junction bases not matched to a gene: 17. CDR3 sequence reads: CASSTHTPGTGPRNIQYF. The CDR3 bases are TGTGCCAGCAGCACACATACTCCGGGGACAGGGCCTAGAAACATTCAGTACTTC.

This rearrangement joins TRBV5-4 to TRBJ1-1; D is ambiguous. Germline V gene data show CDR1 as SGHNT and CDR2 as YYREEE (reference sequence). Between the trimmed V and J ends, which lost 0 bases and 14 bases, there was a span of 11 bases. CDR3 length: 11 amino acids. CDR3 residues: CASSLEGPWFF. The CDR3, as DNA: TGTGCCAGCAGCTTGGAAGGGCCGTGGTTCTTT.

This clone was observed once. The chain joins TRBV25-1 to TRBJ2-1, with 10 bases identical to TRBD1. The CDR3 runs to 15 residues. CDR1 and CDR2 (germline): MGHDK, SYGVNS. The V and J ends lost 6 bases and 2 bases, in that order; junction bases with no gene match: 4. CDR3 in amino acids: CASSGDRGPYNEQFF. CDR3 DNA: TGTGCCAGCAGCGGCGACAGGGGGCCCTACAATGAGCAGTTCTTC. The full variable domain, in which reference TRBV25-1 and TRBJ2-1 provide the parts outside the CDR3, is EADIYQTPRYLVIGTGKKITLECSQTMGHDKMYWYQQDPGMELHLIHYSYGVNSTEKGDLSSESTVSRIRTEHFPLTLESARPSHTSQYLCASSGDRGPYNEQFFGPGTRLTVL.

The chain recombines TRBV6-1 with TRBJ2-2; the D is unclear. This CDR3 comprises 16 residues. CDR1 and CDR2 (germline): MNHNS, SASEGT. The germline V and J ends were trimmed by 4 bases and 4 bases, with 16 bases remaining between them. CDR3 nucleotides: TGTGCCAGCAGTGCCGACGGAGCCTTACCCACCGGGGAGCTGTTTTTT. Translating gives CASSADGALPTGELFF.

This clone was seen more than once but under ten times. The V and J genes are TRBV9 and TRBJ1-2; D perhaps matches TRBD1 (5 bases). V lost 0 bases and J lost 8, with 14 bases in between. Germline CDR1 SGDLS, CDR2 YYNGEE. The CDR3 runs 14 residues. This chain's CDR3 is CASSVVVSGHGYTF. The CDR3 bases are TGTGCCAGCAGCGTAGTAGTATCGGGGCACGGCTACACCTTC.

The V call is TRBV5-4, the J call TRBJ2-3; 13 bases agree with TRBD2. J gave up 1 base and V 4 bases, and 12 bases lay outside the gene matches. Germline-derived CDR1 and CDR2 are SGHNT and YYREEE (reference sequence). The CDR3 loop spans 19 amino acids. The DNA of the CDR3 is TGTGCCAGCAGCGTGCGCGGGACTAGCGGGATAGAGGGCACAGATACGCAGTATTTT. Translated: CASSVRGTSGIEGTDTQYF.

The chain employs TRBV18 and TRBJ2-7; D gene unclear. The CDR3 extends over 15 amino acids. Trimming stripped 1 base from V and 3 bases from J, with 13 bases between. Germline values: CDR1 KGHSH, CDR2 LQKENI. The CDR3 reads CASSPRRVRFYEQYF. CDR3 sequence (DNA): TGTGCCAGCTCACCACGACGGGTTCGATTCTACGAGCAGTACTTC.

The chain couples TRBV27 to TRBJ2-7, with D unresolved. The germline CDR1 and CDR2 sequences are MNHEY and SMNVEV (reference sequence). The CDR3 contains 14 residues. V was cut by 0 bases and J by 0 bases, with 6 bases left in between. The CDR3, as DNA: TGTGCCAGCAGTTTATCACTCATCTCCTACGAGCAGTACTTC. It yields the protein CASSLSLISYEQYF.

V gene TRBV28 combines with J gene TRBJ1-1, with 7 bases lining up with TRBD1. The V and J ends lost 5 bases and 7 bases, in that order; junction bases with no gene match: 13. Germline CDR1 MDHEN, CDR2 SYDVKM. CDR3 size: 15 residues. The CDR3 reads CASSPRATGLFEAFF. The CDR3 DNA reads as TGTGCCAGCAGTCCCAGGGCGACAGGGCTATTTGAAGCTTTCTTT. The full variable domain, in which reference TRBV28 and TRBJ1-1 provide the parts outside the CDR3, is DVKVTQSSRYLVKRTGEKVFLECVQDMDHENMFWYRQDPGLGLRLIYFSYDVKMKEKGDIPEGYSVSREKKERFSLILESASTNQTSMYLCASSPRATGLFEAFFGQGTRLTVV.